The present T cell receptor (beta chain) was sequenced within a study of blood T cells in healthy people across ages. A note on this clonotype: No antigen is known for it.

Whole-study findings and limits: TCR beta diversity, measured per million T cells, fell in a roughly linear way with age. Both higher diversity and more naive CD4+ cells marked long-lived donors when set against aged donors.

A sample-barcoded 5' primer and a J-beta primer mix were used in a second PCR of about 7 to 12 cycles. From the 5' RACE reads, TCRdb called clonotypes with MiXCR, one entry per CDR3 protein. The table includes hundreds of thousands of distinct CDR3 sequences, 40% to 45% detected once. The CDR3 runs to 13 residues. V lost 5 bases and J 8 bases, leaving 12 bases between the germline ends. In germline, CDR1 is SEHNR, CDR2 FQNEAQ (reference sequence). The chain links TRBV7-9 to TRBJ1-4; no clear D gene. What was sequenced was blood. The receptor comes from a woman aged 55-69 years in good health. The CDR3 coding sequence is TGTGCCAGCAGCCCATCATTTGGCGAAAAACTGTTTTTT. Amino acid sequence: CASSPSFGEKLFF.